The source of this T cell receptor beta chain is a study of T-cell memory formation after mild COVID-19. The study's findings and limits: Within pre-infection memory, some responding clones were found, suggesting cross-reactive memory joined.

A single record per CDR3 protein comes from TCRdb applying MiXCR to the 5' RACE reads. The data hold hundreds of thousands of distinct CDR3 sequences, with 20% to 25% observed a single time. The V gene's germline CDR1 is SGHVS and CDR2 FNYEAQ. The CDR3 extends over 18 amino acids. Trimming took 0 bases from V and 4 from J; bases not matched to a gene: 12. The sample holds a few counts of this clonotype. The antigen is not known. Sequences were obtained from PBMCs or a T cell subset sorted from them (not recorded which). The genes are TRBV7-6 and TRBJ2-3; 8 bases line up with TRBD2. The TCR sequence derives from an adult woman who had mild COVID-19 (a few samples of this study predate the infection). Cell type and time point are not known. Here the CDR3 reads CASSLAHGGAGAPDTQYF. CDR3 in DNA: TGTGCCAGCAGCTTAGCACATGGGGGAGCGGGAGCTCCAGATACGCAGTATTTT.